This note documents a single T cell receptor beta chain sequence. The method was immunoSEQ multiplex PCR; TCRdb's version includes in-frame clones alone and lacks a portion of them. Among 150,000 or so clones, roughly four fifths were seen once, and the ten largest hold roughly 15%. Trimming cost V 4 bases and J 3 bases, with 16 bases left between them. The CDR3 covers 15 residues. Germline V gene data show CDR1 as MNHEY and CDR2 as SVGAGI. The data were obtained in a study of blood T cell repertoires in COVID-19. Study-wide context: PBMCs, B-cell-depleted T cells, or T cells provided the cDNA or gDNA that made up the material.

The sequence was obtained from a human donor with acute or convalescent COVID-19. The donor label of this sample is uncertain. Sample: peripheral blood. This rearrangement joins TRBV6-5 to TRBJ2-7, with a weak D call TRBD1 (6 bases). CDR3 in amino acids: CASSSRTAQGYEQYF. In DNA form, the CDR3 reads TGTGCCAGCAGTTCCCGGACAGCTCAGGGCTACGAGCAGTACTTC.